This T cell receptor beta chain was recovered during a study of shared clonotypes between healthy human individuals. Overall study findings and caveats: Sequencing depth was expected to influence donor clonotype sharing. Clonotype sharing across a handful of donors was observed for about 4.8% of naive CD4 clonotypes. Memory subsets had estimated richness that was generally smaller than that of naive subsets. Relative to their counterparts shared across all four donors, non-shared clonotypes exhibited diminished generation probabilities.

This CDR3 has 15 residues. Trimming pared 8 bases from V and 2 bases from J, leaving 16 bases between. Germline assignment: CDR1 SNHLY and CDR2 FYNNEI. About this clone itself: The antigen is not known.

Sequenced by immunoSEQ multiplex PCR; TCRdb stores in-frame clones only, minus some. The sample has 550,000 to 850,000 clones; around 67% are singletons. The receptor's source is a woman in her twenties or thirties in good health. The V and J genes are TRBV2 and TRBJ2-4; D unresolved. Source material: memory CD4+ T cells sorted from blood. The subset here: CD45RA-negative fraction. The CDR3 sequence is CASHPGPLSKNIQYF. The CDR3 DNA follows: TGTGCCAGCCACCCCGGGCCCCTTTCCAAAAACATTCAGTACTTC.